The present T cell receptor beta chain was sequenced within a study of radiotherapy plus CTLA-4 blockade in lung cancer (dated by TCRdb to between 2018 and 2020). Describing the broader study: Among the enrolled patients, about 19% had an objective response, and less than 40% reached disease control. Results and caveats for the whole study, not just this receptor: After treatment with radiotherapy and ipilimumab, TCR clones that came from tumors expanded in the peripheral blood. Increased serum interferon-beta after radiation, together with early dynamic changes in blood T cell clones, were reported to be the strongest predictors of response.

Library creation used the immunoSEQ multiplex PCR assay. Sourced from immuneACCESS, this table was stored by TCRdb with only in-frame sequences that have V and J called. A share of the clones is absent; for the studies checked, an unresolved V gene accounts for under half, and the remainder has no known explanation. This sample has fewer than 70,000 clones in its table, and around 80% of those were observed once. The ten largest account for about 9.1% of the sample. From its cysteine to its phenylalanine, the CDR3 spans 14 amino acids. Here the CDR3 DNA is all that survives: 42 bases in frame from base 1. CDR1 and CDR2, looked up from the germline V gene, are SQVTM and ANQGSEA. At the junction V is shortened by 3 bases and J by 5 bases; bases outside the gene matches: 6. The study tested focal radiation therapy combined with CTLA-4 blockade (ipilimumab) in patients with chemo-refractory metastatic non-small-cell lung cancer.

To note about this clone: The specificity of this receptor is unknown. There are no base qualities to consult, and no much larger clone falls within one base.

The receptor was derived from a human donor with non-small cell lung cancer who had a complete response to radiotherapy plus ipilimumab. The material was peripheral blood, obtained from a patient treated with radiotherapy plus ipilimumab. The rearranged chain carries TRBV29-1 and TRBJ2-1, with 8 bases aligning to TRBD2. This receptor carries the CDR3 CSVDVLAANNEQFF. The DNA is TGCAGCGTTGATGTACTAGCGGCGAACAATGAGCAGTTCTTC.